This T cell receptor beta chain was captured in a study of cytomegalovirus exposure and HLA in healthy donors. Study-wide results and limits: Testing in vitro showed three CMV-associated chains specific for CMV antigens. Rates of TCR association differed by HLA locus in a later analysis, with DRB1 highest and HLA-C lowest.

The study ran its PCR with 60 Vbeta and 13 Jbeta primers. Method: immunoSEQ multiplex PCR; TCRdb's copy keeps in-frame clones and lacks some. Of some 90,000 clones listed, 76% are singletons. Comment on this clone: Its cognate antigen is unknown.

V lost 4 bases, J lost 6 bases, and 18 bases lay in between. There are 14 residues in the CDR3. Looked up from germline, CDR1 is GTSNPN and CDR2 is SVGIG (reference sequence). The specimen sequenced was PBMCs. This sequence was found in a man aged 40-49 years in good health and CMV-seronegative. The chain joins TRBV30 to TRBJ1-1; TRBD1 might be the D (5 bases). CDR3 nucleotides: TGTGCCTGGATTTCCCGGCAGGGTATTTCTGAAGCTTTCTTT. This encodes CAWISRQGISEAFF.